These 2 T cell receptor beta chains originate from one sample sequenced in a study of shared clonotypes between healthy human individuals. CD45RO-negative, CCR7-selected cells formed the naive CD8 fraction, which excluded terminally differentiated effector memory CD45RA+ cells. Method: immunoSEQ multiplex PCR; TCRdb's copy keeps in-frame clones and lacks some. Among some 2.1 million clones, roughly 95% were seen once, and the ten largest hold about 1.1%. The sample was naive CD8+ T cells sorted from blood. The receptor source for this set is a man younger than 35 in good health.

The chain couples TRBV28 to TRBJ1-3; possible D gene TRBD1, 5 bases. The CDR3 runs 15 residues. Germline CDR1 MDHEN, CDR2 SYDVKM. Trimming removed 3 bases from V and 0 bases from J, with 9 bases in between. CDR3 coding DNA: TGTGCCAGCAGTTTGGGGGACCTCTCTGGAAACACCATATATTTT. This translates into CASSLGDLSGNTIYF.

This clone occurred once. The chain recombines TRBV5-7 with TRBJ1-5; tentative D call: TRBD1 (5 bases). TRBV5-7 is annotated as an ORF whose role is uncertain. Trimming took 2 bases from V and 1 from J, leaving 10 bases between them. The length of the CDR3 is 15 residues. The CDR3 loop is CASSLRGPSNQPQHF. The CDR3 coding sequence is TGTGCCAGCAGCTTAAGGGGACCAAGCAATCAGCCCCAGCATTTT.